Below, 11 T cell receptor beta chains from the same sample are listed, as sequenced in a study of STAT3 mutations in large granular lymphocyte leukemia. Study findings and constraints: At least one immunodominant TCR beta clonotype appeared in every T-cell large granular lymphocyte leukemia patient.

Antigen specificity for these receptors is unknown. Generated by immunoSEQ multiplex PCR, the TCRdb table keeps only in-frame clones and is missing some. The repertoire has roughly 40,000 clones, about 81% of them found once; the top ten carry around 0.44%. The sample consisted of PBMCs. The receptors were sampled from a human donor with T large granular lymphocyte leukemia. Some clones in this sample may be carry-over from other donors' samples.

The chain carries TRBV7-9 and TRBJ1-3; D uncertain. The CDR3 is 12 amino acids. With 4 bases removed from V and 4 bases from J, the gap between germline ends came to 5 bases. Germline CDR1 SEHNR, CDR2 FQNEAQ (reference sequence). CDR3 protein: CASSSQGNTIYF. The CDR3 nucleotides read TGTGCCAGCAGCTCTCAGGGAAACACCATATATTTT.

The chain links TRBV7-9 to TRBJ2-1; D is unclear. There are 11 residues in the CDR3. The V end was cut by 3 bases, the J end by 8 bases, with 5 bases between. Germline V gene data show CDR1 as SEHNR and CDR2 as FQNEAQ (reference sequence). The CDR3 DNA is TGTGCCAGCAGCTTCGGAGATGAGCAGTTCTTC. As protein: CASSFGDEQFF.

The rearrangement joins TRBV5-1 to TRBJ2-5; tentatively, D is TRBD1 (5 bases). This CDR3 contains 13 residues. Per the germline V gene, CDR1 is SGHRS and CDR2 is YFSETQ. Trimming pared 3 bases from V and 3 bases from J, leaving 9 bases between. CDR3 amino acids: CASSSTEEETQYF. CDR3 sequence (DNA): TGCGCCAGCAGCTCGACAGAGGAAGAGACCCAGTACTTC.

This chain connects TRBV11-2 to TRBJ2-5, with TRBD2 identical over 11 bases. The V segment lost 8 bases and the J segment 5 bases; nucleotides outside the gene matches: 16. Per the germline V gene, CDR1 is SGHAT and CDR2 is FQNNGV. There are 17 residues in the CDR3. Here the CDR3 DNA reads TGTGCCAGCGGCGCGGACGCTAGCGGGGGGCCCCAGGAGACCCAGTACTTC. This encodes CASGADASGGPQETQYF.

CDR3 protein: CASSPRDRQPQHF. In DNA form, the CDR3 reads TGTGCCAGCAGTCCCCGGGACAGGCAGCCCCAGCATTTT. The V and J genes are TRBV6-5 and TRBJ1-5; 8 bases are shared with TRBD1. This CDR3 region has 13 residues. Germline CDR1 MNHEY, CDR2 SVGAGI. The J segment lost 7 bases and the V segment lost 5 bases, leaving 4 bases of the junction unmatched.

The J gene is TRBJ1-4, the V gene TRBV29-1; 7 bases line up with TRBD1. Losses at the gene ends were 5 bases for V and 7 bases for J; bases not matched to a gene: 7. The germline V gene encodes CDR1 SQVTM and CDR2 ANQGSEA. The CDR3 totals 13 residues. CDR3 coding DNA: TGCAGCGTTAAACAGGGGTCGGGTGAAAAACTGTTTTTT. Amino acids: CSVKQGSGEKLFF.

The CDR3 nucleotides are TGTGCCAGCAGCCTCCTCGTGGCCGACAAGGCCGCCTACGAGCAGTACTTC. The encoded protein is CASSLLVADKAAYEQYF. The chain joins TRBV7-2 to TRBJ2-7; D is ambiguous. Looked up from germline, CDR1 is SGHTA and CDR2 is FQGNSA. The germline V and J ends were trimmed by 5 bases and 2 bases, with 22 bases remaining between them. CDR3 size: 17 residues.

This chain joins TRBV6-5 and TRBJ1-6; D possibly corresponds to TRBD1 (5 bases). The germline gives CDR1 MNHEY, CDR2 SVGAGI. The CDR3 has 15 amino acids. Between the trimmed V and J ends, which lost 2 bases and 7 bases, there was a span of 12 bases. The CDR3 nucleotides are TGTGCCAGCAGTTACGACGGGGCAGAAAATTCACCCCTCCACTTT. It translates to CASSYDGAENSPLHF.

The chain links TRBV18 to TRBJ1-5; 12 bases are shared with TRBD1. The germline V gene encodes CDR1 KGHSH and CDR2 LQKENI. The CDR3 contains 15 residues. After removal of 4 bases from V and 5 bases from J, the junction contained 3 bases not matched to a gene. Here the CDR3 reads CASSRDRGQDQPQHF. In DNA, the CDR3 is TGTGCCAGCTCACGGGACAGGGGGCAGGATCAGCCCCAGCATTTT.

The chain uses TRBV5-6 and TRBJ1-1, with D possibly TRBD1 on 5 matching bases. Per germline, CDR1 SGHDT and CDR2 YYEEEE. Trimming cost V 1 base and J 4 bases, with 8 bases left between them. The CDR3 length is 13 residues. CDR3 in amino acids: CASSLPRATEAFF. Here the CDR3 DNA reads TGTGCCAGCAGCTTGCCCAGGGCCACTGAAGCTTTCTTT. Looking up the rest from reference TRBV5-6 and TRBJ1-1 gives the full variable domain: DAGVTQSPTHLIKTRGQQVTLRCSPKSGHDTVSWYQQALGQGPQFIFQYYEEEERQRGNFPDRFSGHQFPNYSSELNVNALLLGDSALYLCASSLPRATEAFFGQGTRLTVV.

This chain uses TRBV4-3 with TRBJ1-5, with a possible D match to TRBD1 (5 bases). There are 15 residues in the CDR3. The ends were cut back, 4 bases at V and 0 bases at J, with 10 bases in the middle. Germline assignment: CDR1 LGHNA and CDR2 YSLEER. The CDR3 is CASSLGHYSNQPQHF. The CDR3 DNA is TGCGCCAGCAGCCTGGGGCACTATAGCAATCAGCCCCAGCATTTT.